The clone carrying this TCR beta chain was found a few times. Germline loops: CDR1 MDHEN, CDR2 SYDVKM. Unmatched junction bases numbered 8, after V lost 6 bases and J lost 7 bases. There are 16 residues in the CDR3. The data originate from a study of blood T cells in healthy people across ages. Together with a sample-barcoded 5' primer, a J-beta primer mix was included in a second PCR lasting roughly 6 to 12 cycles. In TCRdb, the 5' RACE reads were re-called with MiXCR into one record per CDR3 protein. The data hold approximately 900,000 distinct CDR3 sequences, with just under 30% observed a single time. This sample was shared with a second study, whose subject was T cells of mothers and their children. Per that study: Slightly higher overlap, not significant, was seen in related mother-child pairs than in unrelated pairs.

Input material: blood. The receptor was derived from a woman aged 35 to 49 in good health. The V gene is TRBV28, the J gene TRBJ1-6; TRBD1 agrees at 11 bases. The CDR3 coding sequence is TGTGCCAGCAGCCGTGGGACAGGGGGGACCAATTCACCCCTCCACTTT. Its translation: CASSRGTGGTNSPLHF.